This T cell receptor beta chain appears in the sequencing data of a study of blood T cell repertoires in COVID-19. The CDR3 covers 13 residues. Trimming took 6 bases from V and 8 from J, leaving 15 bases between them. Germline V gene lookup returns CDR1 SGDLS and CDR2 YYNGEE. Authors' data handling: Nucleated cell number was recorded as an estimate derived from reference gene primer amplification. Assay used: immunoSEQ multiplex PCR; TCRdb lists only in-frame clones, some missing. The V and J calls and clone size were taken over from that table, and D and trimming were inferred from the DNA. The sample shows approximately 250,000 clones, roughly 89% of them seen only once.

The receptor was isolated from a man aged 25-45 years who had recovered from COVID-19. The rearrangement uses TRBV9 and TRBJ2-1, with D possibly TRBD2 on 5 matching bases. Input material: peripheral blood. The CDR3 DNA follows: TGTGCCAGCAACGGAGGAGTGGCGGATGAGCAGTTCTTC. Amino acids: CASNGGVADEQFF.